Reported below is one T cell receptor beta chain. The data were taken from a study of blood T cell repertoires in COVID-19. Study-wide context: Acute and convalescent COVID-19 samples came from the United States, Italy and Spain. PBMCs, B-cell-depleted T cells, or T cells were the source of the cDNA or gDNA that made up the material.

Original processing notes: Reference gene primer amplification in the assay estimated nucleated cell counts. The table came from immunoSEQ multiplex PCR; TCRdb's copy has only in-frame clones and leaves some out. V and J calls and clone size are copied from that table; D and trimming were computed from the DNA. The sample lists about 130,000 clones; 55% to 75% were seen once. Germline V gives CDR1 KGHSH, CDR2 LQKENI. V shed 1 base and J 5 bases; nucleotides not matched to a gene: 5. The CDR3 loop spans 15 amino acids. The clonotype comes from a woman in her sixties or seventies with acute or convalescent COVID-19. The chain joins TRBV18 to TRBJ1-1; the match to TRBD1 covers 9 bases. The sample consisted of peripheral blood. The CDR3 loop is CASSPRYGTGTEAFF. CDR3 DNA: TGTGCCAGCTCACCACGGTACGGGACAGGGACTGAAGCTTTCTTT.